This T cell receptor (beta chain) was documented in a study of cytomegalovirus exposure and HLA in healthy donors. 60 Vbeta and 13 Jbeta primers were used in PCR. Assay used: immunoSEQ multiplex PCR; TCRdb lists only in-frame clones, some missing. The profile shows some 220,000 clones, roughly 78% of them singletons. Broader study findings: For presence/absence analyses, sequencing depth was assumed to be roughly uniform across donors.

The CDR3 totals 15 residues. V shed 2 bases, J shed 5 bases, and the junction held 6 bases outside the gene matches. The germline V gene encodes CDR1 SGHRS and CDR2 YFSETQ. About this clone itself: Its antigen is not known.

This TCR came from a boy under 18 in good health and CMV-seronegative. Sequencing was done on a sample of PBMCs. V is TRBV5-1 and J is TRBJ2-3; 9 nucleotides match TRBD2. The chain's CDR3 is CASSLGTSPVDTQYF. The CDR3 DNA reads TGCGCCAGCAGCTTAGGGACTAGCCCGGTAGATACGCAGTATTTT.